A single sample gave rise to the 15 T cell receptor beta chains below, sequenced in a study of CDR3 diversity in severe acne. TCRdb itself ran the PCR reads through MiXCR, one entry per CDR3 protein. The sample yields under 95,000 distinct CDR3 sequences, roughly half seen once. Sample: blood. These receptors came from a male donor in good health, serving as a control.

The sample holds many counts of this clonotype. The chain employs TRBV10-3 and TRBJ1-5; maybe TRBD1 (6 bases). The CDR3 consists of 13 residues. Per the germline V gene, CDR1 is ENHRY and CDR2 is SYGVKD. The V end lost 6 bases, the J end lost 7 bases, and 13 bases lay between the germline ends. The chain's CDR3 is CAIRDEGGQPQHF. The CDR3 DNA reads TGTGCCATCAGAGACGAAGGGGGACAGCCCCAGCATTTT.

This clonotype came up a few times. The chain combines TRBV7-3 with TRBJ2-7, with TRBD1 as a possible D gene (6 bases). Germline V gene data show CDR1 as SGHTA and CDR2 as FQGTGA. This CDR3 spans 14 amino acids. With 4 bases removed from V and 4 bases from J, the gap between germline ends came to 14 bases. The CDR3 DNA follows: TGTGCCAGCAGCTCGGGACAATCCGATTACGAGCAGTACTTC. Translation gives CASSSGQSDYEQYF.

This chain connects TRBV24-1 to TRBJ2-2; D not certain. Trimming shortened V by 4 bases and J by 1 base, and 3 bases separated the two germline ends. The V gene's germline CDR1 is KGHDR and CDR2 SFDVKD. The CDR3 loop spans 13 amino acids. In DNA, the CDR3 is TGTGCCACCAGTGACGAGAACACCGGGGAGCTGTTTTTT. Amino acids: CATSDENTGELFF.

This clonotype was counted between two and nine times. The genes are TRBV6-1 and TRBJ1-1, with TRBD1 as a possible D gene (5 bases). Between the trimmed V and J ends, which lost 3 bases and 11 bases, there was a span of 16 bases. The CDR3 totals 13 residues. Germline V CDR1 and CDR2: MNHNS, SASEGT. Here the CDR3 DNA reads TGTGCCAGCAGTGATAGTGTAGGGGTACGCGCTTTCTTT. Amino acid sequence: CASSDSVGVRAFF.

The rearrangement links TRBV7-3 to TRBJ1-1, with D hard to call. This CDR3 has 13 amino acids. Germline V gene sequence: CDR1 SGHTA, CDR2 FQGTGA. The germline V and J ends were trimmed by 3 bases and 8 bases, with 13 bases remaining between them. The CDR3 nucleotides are TGTGCCAGCAGCTTGGCCCTCCCGTTGGAAGCTTTCTTT. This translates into CASSLALPLEAFF.

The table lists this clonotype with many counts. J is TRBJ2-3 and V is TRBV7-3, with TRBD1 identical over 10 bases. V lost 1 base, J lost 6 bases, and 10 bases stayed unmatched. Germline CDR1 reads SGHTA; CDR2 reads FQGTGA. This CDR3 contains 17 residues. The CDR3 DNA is TGTGCCAGCAGCTTAAGCACAGACAGGGGGCAAGGGGATACGCAGTATTTT. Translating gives CASSLSTDRGQGDTQYF. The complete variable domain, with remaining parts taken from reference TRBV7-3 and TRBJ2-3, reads GAGVSQTPSNKVTEKGKYVELRCDPISGHTALYWYRQSLGQGPEFLIYFQGTGAADDSGLPNDRFFAVRPEGSVSTLKIQRTERGDSAVYLCASSLSTDRGQGDTQYFGPGTRLTVL.

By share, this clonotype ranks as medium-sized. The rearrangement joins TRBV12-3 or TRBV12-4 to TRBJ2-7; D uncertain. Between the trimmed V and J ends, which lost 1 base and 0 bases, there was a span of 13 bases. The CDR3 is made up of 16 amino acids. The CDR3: CASSLGPRILSYEQYF. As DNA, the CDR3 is TGTGCCAGCAGTTTAGGGCCGCGTATCCTCTCCTACGAGCAGTACTTC.

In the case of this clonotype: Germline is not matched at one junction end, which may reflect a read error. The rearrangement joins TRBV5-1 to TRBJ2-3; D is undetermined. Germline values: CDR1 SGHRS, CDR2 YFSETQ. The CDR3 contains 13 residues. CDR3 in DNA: TGTGCCAGCAGCTTAACTAGCACAGATACGCAGTATTTT. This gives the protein CASSLTSTDTQYF.

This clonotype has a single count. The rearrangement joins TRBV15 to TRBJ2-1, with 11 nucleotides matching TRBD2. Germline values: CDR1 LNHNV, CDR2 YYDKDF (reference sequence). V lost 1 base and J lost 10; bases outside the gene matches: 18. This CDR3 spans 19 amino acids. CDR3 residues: CATSRGPWSSGRGGSEQFF. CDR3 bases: TGTGCCACCAGCAGAGGCCCATGGAGTAGCGGGAGGGGGGGTAGCGAGCAGTTCTTC.

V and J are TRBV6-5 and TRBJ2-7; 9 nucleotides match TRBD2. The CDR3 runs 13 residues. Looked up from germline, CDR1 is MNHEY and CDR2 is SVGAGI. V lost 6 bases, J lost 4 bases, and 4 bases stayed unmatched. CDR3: CASRRAGGYEQYF. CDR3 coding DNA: TGTGCCAGCAGGAGGGCGGGAGGGTACGAGCAGTACTTC.

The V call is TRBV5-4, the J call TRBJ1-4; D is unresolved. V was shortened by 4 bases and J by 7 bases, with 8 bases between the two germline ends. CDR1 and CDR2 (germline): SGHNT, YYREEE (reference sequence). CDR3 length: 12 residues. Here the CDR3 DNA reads TGTGCCAGCAGCGGTGTGGGTGAAAAACTGTTTTTT. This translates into CASSGVGEKLFF. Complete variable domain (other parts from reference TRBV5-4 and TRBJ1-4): ETGVTQSPTHLIKTRGQQVTLRCSSQSGHNTVSWYQQALGQGPQFIFQYYREEENGRGNFPPRFSGLQFPNYSSELNVNALELDDSALYLCASSGVGEKLFFGSGTQLSVL.

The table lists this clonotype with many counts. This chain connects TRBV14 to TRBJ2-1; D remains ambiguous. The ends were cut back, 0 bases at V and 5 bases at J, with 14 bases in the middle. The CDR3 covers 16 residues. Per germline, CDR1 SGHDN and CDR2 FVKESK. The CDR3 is CASSQDWVTPHNEQFF. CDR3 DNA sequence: TGTGCCAGCAGCCAAGATTGGGTGACCCCACACAATGAGCAGTTCTTC.

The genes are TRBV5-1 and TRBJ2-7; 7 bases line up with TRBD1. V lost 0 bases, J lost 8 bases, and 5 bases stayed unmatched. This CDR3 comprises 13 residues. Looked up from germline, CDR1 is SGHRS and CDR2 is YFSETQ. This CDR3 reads CASSLGQGTKQYF. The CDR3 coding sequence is TGCGCCAGCAGCTTGGGACAGGGCACCAAGCAGTACTTC.

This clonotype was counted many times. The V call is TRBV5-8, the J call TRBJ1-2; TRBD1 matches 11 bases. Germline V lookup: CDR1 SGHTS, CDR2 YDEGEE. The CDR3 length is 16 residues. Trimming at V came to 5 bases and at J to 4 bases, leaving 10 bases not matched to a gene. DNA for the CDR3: TGTGCCAGCAGGGACAGGGGGCAGGCGTTAGTCTATGGCTACACCTTC. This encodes CASRDRGQALVYGYTF.

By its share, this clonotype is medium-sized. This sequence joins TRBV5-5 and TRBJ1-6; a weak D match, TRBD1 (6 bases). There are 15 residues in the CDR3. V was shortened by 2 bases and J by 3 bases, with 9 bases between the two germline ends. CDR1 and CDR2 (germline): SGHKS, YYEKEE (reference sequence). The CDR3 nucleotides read TGTGCCAGCAGCTTCGGGACACTCTATAATTCACCCCTCCACTTT. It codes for CASSFGTLYNSPLHF.